This T cell receptor beta chain was captured by sequencing in a study of blood T cell repertoires in COVID-19. Produced via immunoSEQ multiplex PCR; TCRdb's table is partial and in-frame only. The sample holds about 120,000 clones, 82% seen once. The trim removed 3 bases at V and 7 bases at J, leaving 10 bases unmatched. Germline V gives CDR1 SGDLS, CDR2 YYNGEE. The CDR3 is made up of 16 amino acids. J is TRBJ1-4 and V is TRBV9, with 9 bases aligning to TRBD1. This receptor was taken from a man aged 70-80 years with active or convalescent COVID-19. The sample consisted of peripheral blood. CDR3 in amino acids: CASSASQGAPGEKLFF. As DNA, the CDR3 is TGTGCCAGCAGCGCGTCACAGGGGGCGCCAGGTGAAAAACTGTTTTTT.